This is a list of T cell receptor beta chains from one sample in a study of T cell repertoires in cytomegalovirus infection. Using its own MiXCR run on the reads, TCRdb lists one record per CDR3 protein. In the table there are 150,000 or so distinct CDR3 sequences, under 8.5% of which are singletons. The specimen sequenced was PBMCs. The receptors were sampled from a human donor in good health (CMV status not recorded). Some clones in this sample may be carry-over from other donors' samples. Each CDR3 is given with its conserved first and last residue. The order of the fields is clone size, J gene, D gene, V gene, CDR3 DNA, CDR3 protein. D genes are given only for firm matches. The size of a clone is reported for some rows only, either as once, few or many, or as a class for expanded clones.

>many|TRBJ2-5|-|TRBV11-2
TGTGCCAGCAGCCCCCTCGGGCATAACCAAGAGACCCAGTACTTC
CASSPLGHNQETQYF
>-|TRBJ2-7|-|TRBV28
TGTGCCAGCAGTTCGGGACCATTGGAGCAGTACTTC
CASSSGPLEQYF
>-|TRBJ2-3|-|TRBV6-8
TGTGCCAGCGGCCGATTAGATACGCAGTATTTT
CASGRLDTQYF
>many|TRBJ2-1|TRBD2|TRBV11-2
TGTGCCAGCAGCTCAGCGGGGGGGCTGGGTGAGCAGTTCTTC
CASSSAGGLGEQFF
>-|TRBJ1-1|-|TRBV7-2
TGTGCCAGCAGCTTAGGGGGCGCGGACACTGAAGCTTTCTTT
CASSLGGADTEAFF
>many|TRBJ1-1|TRBD1|TRBV4-1
TGCGCCAGCAGCCAAGACCCAGGCGGGACAGATAACACTGAAGCTTTCTTT
CASSQDPGGTDNTEAFF
>-|TRBJ2-2|-|TRBV7-2
TGCGCCAGCAGCTTAGAGTGGGGGAACAAACGGGAGCTGTTTTTT
CASSLEWGNKRELFF
>few|TRBJ1-4|TRBD1|TRBV3-1
TGTGCCAGCGAGGACAGGGCCGGTGAAAAACTGTTTTTT
CASEDRAGEKLFF
>many|TRBJ1-5|-|TRBV7-2
TGTGCCAGCAGCCAGGGCTTGGCCAATCAGCCCCAGCATTTT
CASSQGLANQPQHF
>-|TRBJ2-1|-|TRBV29-1
TGCAGCGTTGGAGAGGGGGTTGCCTACAATGAGCAGTTCTTC
CSVGEGVAYNEQFF
>many|TRBJ1-1|TRBD1|TRBV19
TGTGCCAGTAGCCCGGAGGCCGGGACAGGGCTGACTGAAGCTTTCTTT
CASSPEAGTGLTEAFF
>few|TRBJ2-5|TRBD2|TRBV18
TGTGCCAGCTCACCCTTAGTTGGGACTAGCGGACAAGAGACCCAGTACTTC
CASSPLVGTSGQETQYF
>few|TRBJ2-2|TRBD1|TRBV19
TGTGCCAGTAGTAAACCCAGGGGGCGGACCGGGGAGCTGTTTTTT
CASSKPRGRTGELFF
>few|TRBJ2-7|-|TRBV2
TGTGCCAGCAACGACCTCACCGGGCCCCACGAGCAGTACTTC
CASNDLTGPHEQYF
>many|TRBJ1-1|-|TRBV12-3/TRBV12-4
TGTGCCAGCAGTTTATCCTCGGCAGGCCCTGAAGCTTTCTTT
CASSLSSAGPEAFF
>many|TRBJ1-1|-|TRBV7-2
TGTGCCAGCAGCCGTACAACGAACACTGAAGCTTTCTTT
CASSRTTNTEAFF
>many|TRBJ1-2|TRBD1|TRBV20-1
TGCAGTGCTAGAGAGGGACAGAGGCTCTATGGCTACACCTTC
CSAREGQRLYGYTF
>few|TRBJ2-3|-|TRBV18
TGTGCCAGCTCACCACGGGGAGAGAGCACAGATACGCAGTATTTT
CASSPRGESTDTQYF
>many|TRBJ1-1|-|TRBV7-2
TGTGCCAGCAGCTTAGAGTACGGGCGAACTGAAGCTTTCTTT
CASSLEYGRTEAFF
>many|TRBJ1-2|-|TRBV28
TGTGCCAGTGAGAGGGACTATGGCTACACCTTC
CASERDYGYTF
>-|TRBJ2-3|TRBD1|TRBV9
TGTGCCAGCAGCGTAGTTGACAGGGGGCAAGATACGCAGTATTTT
CASSVVDRGQDTQYF
>many|TRBJ2-2|TRBD2|TRBV7-6
TGTGCCAGCAGCTCCTCCCGGGGGTCGGGGGGACCCGGGGAGCTGTTTTTT
CASSSSRGSGGPGELFF
>many|TRBJ1-5|-|TRBV6-2/TRBV6-3
TGTGCCAGCAGTTATGATGGGGTTAATCAGCCCCAGCATTTT
CASSYDGVNQPQHF
>many|TRBJ2-5|TRBD1|TRBV7-9
TGTGCCAGCAGCTCCCTGACAGGGTACCAAGAGACCCAGTACTTC
CASSSLTGYQETQYF
>many|TRBJ2-3|-|TRBV7-9
TGTGCCAGCAGCATCGGACCCGCGGGGTCCACAGATACGCAGTATTTT
CASSIGPAGSTDTQYF
>many|TRBJ2-1|-|TRBV7-2
TGTGCCAGCAGCTTAGATGCCAGAAGGGGTGAGCAGTTCTTC
CASSLDARRGEQFF
>many|TRBJ2-3|-|TRBV7-2
TGTGCCAGCAGCCCCTACGGGGCAGGCACAGATACGCAGTATTTT
CASSPYGAGTDTQYF
>-|TRBJ2-1|-|TRBV29-1
TGCAGCGTTGAAGAGGCGACTAGGGAGTACAATGAGCAGTTCTTC
CSVEEATREYNEQFF
>-|TRBJ2-7|-|TRBV6-6
TGTGCCAGCAGCTCAGGGAGCTCCGCTACGAAGCAGTACTTC
CASSSGSSATKQYF
>many|TRBJ2-1|TRBD1|TRBV4-3
TGCGCCAGCAGCCAAGAATTGGGACAGGCCTCGCATGAGCAGTTCTTC
CASSQELGQASHEQFF
>few|TRBJ1-6|-|TRBV28
TGTGCCATCCGGCAGGGCTATAATTCACCCCTCCACTTT
CAIRQGYNSPLHF
>few|TRBJ1-5|-|TRBV27
TGTGCCAGCAGTCCGCTCAGCAATCAGCCCCAGCATTTT
CASSPLSNQPQHF
>many|TRBJ2-1|TRBD2|TRBV5-1
TGCGCCAGCAGCTTGGGCAGCGGGGGCATCGACAATGAGCAGTTCTTC
CASSLGSGGIDNEQFF
>many|TRBJ1-2|-|TRBV4-3
TGCGCCAGCAGCCAAGAACGGGCAGTCTATGGCTACACCTTC
CASSQERAVYGYTF
>-|TRBJ1-2|-|TRBV20-1
TGCAGTGCCCCCACAGAGGCCTATGGCTACACCTTC
CSAPTEAYGYTF
>many|TRBJ2-5|TRBD1|TRBV3-1
TGTGCCAGCAGCTTAGGGCCCACAGGGGGAGAGACCCAGTACTTC
CASSLGPTGGETQYF
>-|TRBJ1-2|TRBD1|TRBV28
TGTGCCAGCAGTTTAGCCCAGGGGGCTAACTATGGCTACACCTTC
CASSLAQGANYGYTF
>many|TRBJ2-5|-|TRBV25-1
TGTGCCAGCAGTGATTATGGGAGGGAGACCCAGTACTTC
CASSDYGRETQYF
>many|TRBJ2-1|TRBD2|TRBV7-2
TGTGCCAGCAGCGCCGGCGGGCGGGGGGTGAGCTCCTACAATGAGCAGTTCTTC
CASSAGGRGVSSYNEQFF
>many|TRBJ2-3|TRBD2|TRBV7-3
TGTGCCAGCAGCACCGAGACTAGCGGGGGGGCAGATACGCAGTATTTT
CASSTETSGGADTQYF
>few|TRBJ2-7|TRBD1|TRBV4-3
TGCGCCAGCAGCCAAGATGTAACAGGGGGTAAATACGAGCAGTACTTC
CASSQDVTGGKYEQYF
>many|TRBJ2-7|TRBD1|TRBV20-1
TGCAGTGCTAGAGACCGTGGAGGGGACAGGGTGTACGAGCAGTACTTC
CSARDRGGDRVYEQYF
>many|TRBJ1-6|-|TRBV10-3
TGTGCCATCAGTGAGGCCAATCATTCACCCCTCCACTTT
CAISEANHSPLHF
>many|TRBJ1-1|TRBD1|TRBV7-2
TGTGCCAGCGGCTTGGGACAGGTTTCTGAAGCTTTCTTT
CASGLGQVSEAFF
>many|TRBJ2-1|-|TRBV7-2
TGTGCCAGCAGCCCCGAGTTAGGCAGGGGGGCCTACAATGAGCAGTTCTTC
CASSPELGRGAYNEQFF
>many|TRBJ2-3|-|TRBV6-5
TGTGCCAGCAGTTACCGACGACCTGACACAGATACGCAGTATTTT
CASSYRRPDTDTQYF
>many|TRBJ2-1|TRBD1|TRBV11-2
TGTGCCAGCAGCCTACAGGGGAGCTCCTACAATGAGCAGTTCTTC
CASSLQGSSYNEQFF
>many|TRBJ2-3|-|TRBV7-3
TGTGCCAGCAGCTTACTGGGCAGTATGGCAGATACGCAGTATTTT
CASSLLGSMADTQYF
>-|TRBJ2-3|-|TRBV28
TGTGCCAGCACCCGGATGGGGGGTGGCACGCAGTATTTT
CASTRMGGGTQYF
>many|TRBJ2-7|-|TRBV7-2
TGTGCCAGCAGCCCCAGGATTGGGTCCTACGAGCAGTACTTC
CASSPRIGSYEQYF
>many|TRBJ2-7|TRBD2|TRBV20-1
TGCAGTGCTGGGACTAGCGGGGGGTATACCTACGAGCAGTACTTC
CSAGTSGGYTYEQYF
>many|TRBJ1-2|TRBD1|TRBV9
TGTGCCAGCAGCTCTAGGGGACAGCCCGTGGCTGCCGGGGCGTATGGCTACACCTTC
CASSSRGQPVAAGAYGYTF
>many|TRBJ2-3|-|TRBV7-9
TGTGCCAGCAGCTCTCTTGGACCCTTCCTTTACACAGATACGCAGTATTTT
CASSSLGPFLYTDTQYF
>many|TRBJ2-7|TRBD2|TRBV7-8
TGTGCCAGCGGTACTAGCGGGACCTACGAGCAGTACTTC
CASGTSGTYEQYF
>-|TRBJ2-7|TRBD1|TRBV5-4
TGTGCCAGCAGCTTGGACCTCCCCCGGACAGGGTTCTCCTACGAGCAGTACTTC
CASSLDLPRTGFSYEQYF
>many|TRBJ1-1|-|TRBV6-1
TGTGCCAGCAGTGAACGGTGGCATGGTTTTACAGCTTTCTTT
CASSERWHGFTAFF
>many|TRBJ1-5|-|TRBV6-5
TGTGCCAGCAGTCCTGACGGATCGCTGGGGCTCAAGCCCCAGCATTTT
CASSPDGSLGLKPQHF
>many|TRBJ1-6|TRBD1|TRBV7-9
TGTGCCAGCAGCTTAGCTCGGGACAGGGATTCACCCCTCCACTTT
CASSLARDRDSPLHF
>many|TRBJ1-6|TRBD1|TRBV10-3
TGTGCCACCACGGACAGGGCGGATAATTCACCCCTCCACTTT
CATTDRADNSPLHF